This T cell receptor beta chain stems from a study of human T cells and chemical hapten exposure. This clonotype was detected a few times. TCRdb called the RACE reads again in MiXCR, with one record for every CDR3 protein. Of tens of thousands of distinct CDR3 sequences listed, around 30% were seen once; the top ten hold roughly 9.8%. Time point denoted: patch test 1, 2 weeks after DPC sensitization. The treatment denotes: therapeutic diphenylcyclopropenone sensitization with weekly scalp DPC. In every case, blood was obtained before the patch test was applied. There are 14 residues in the CDR3. J gave up 7 bases and V 5 bases, and 5 bases lay outside the gene matches.

This sequence joins TRBV12-3 or TRBV12-4 and TRBJ2-2; 9 bases are shared with TRBD1. The TCR was taken from a man aged 40-50 years with alopecia areata. Some clones in this sample may be carry-over from other donors' samples. This sample comprised whole blood, obtained in connection with sensitization to the hapten diphenylcyclopropenone (DPC). The CDR3 sequence: CASSRDRVGGELFF. The CDR3 DNA is TGTGCCAGCAGTCGGGACAGGGTGGGCGGGGAGCTGTTTTTT.